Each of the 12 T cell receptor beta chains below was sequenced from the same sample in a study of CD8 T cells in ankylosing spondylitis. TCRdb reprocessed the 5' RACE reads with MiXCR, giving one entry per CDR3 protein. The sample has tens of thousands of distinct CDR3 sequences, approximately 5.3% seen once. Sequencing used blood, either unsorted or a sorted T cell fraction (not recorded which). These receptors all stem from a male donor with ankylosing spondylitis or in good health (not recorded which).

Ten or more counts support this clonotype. In nucleotides, the CDR3 is TGTGCCATCAGTGAGTCTGCCACAGATACGCAGTATTTT. This gives the protein CAISESATDTQYF. The chain links TRBV10-3 to TRBJ2-3, with D unclear. This CDR3 comprises 13 residues. Looked up from germline, CDR1 is ENHRY and CDR2 is SYGVKD. The V end was cut by 0 bases, the J end by 2 bases, with 3 bases between.

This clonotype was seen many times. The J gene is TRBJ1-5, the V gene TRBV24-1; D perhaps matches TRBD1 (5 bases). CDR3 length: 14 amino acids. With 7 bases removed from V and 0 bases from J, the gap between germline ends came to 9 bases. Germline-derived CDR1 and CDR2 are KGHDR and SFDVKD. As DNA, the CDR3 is TGTGCCACCAGCGGGACCGATAGCAATCAGCCCCAGCATTTT. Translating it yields CATSGTDSNQPQHF.

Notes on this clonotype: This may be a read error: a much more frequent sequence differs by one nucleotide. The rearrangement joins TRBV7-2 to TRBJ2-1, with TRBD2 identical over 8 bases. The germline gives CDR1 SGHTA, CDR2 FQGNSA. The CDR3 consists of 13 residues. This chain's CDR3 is CVSSPTSEAEQFF. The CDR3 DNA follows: TGTGTCAGCAGCCCGACTAGCGAGGCTGAGCAGTTCTTC.

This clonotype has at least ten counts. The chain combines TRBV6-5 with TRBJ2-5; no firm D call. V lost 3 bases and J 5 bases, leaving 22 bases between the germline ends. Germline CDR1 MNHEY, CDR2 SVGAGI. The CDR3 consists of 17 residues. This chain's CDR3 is CASSYPRNRDMDETQYF. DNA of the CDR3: TGTGCCAGCAGTTATCCACGGAACAGAGATATGGATGAGACCCAGTACTTC.

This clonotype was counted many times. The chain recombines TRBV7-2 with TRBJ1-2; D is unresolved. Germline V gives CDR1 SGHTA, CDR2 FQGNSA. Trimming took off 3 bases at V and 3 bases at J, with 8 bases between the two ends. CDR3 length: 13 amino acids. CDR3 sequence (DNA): TGTGCCAGCAGCTTCACAGCGGACTATGGCTACACCTTC. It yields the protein CASSFTADYGYTF.

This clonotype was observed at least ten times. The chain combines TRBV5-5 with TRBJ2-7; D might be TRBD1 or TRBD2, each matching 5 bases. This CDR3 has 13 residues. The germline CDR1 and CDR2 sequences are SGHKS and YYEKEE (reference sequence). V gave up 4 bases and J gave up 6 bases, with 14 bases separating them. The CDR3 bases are TGTGCCAGCAGCCCCCCCCTGGGACGCGAGCAGTACTTC. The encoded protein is CASSPPLGREQYF. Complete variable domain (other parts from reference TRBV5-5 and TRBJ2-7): DAGVTQSPTHLIKTRGQQVTLRCSPISGHKSVSWYQQVLGQGPQFIFQYYEKEERGRGNFPDRFSARQFPNYSSELNVNALLLGDSALYLCASSPPLGREQYFGPGTRLTVT.

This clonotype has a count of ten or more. The CDR3 spells CASSQEGTTYEQYF. CDR3 bases: TGCGCCAGCAGCCAAGAAGGGACCACCTACGAGCAGTACTTC. The chain is built from TRBV4-1 and TRBJ2-7; possibly TRBD1 or TRBD2 for D (5 bases each). V shed 0 bases and J shed 2 bases, with 8 bases lying between them. CDR1 and CDR2 from the germline V gene are MGHRA and YSYEKL. The CDR3 length is 14 residues.

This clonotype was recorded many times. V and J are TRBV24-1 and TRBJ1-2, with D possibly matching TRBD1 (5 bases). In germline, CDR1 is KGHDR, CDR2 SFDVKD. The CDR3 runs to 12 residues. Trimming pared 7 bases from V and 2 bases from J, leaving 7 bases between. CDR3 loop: CATRDNNYGYTF. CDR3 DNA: TGTGCCACCAGGGACAACAACTATGGCTACACCTTC.

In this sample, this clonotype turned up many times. The CDR3 loop is CASSLWRLAGGFNEQFF. CDR3 coding DNA: TGTGCCAGCAGCCTTTGGCGCCTAGCGGGGGGGTTTAATGAGCAGTTCTTC. This chain links TRBV14 with TRBJ2-1, with 12 positions matching TRBD2. CDR1 is SGHDN, CDR2 FVKESK, per germline. CDR3 length equals 17 residues. V was pared by 4 bases and J by 7 bases, with 11 bases of the junction left unmatched.

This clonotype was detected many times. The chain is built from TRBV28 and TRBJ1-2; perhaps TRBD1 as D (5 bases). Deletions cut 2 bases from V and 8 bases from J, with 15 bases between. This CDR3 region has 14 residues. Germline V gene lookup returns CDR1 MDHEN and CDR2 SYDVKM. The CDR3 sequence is CASSLPPIGGGYTF. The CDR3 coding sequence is TGTGCCAGCAGTTTACCCCCCATTGGGGGAGGCTACACCTTC.

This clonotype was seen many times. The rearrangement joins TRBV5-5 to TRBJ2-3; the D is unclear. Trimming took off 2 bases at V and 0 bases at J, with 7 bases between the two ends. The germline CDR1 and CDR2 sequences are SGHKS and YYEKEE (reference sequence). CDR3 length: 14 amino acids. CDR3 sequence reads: CASSFSASTDTQYF. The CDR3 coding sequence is TGTGCCAGCAGCTTTTCCGCAAGCACAGATACGCAGTATTTT. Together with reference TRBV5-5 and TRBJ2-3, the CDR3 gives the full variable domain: DAGVTQSPTHLIKTRGQQVTLRCSPISGHKSVSWYQQVLGQGPQFIFQYYEKEERGRGNFPDRFSARQFPNYSSELNVNALLLGDSALYLCASSFSASTDTQYFGPGTRLTVL.

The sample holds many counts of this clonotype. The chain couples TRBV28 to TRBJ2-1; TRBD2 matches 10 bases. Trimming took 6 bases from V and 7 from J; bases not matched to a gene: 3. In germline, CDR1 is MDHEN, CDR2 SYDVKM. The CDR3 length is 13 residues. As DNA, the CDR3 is TGTGCCAGCAGAGGAGCGGGGGGGAATGAGCAGTTCTTC. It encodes CASRGAGGNEQFF.